One sample yielded the 11 T cell receptor beta chains listed below, sequenced in a study of cytotoxic CD8 clonotypes in ibrutinib-treated CLL. The method was immunoSEQ multiplex PCR; TCRdb's version includes in-frame clones alone and lacks a portion of them. In the table there are about 21,000 clones, around 68% of which are singletons. Specimen: PBMCs, collected before ibrutinib treatment. The receptors were sampled from a human donor with chronic lymphocytic leukemia.

The CDR3 bases are TGCGCCAGCAAAGCGGACAGGGTCAACGAGCAGTACTTC. Amino acid sequence: CASKADRVNEQYF. The V call is TRBV5-1, the J call TRBJ2-7, with 8 bases that match TRBD1. Germline V gene data show CDR1 as SGHRS and CDR2 as YFSETQ. CDR3 length: 13 residues. J was trimmed by 5 bases and V by 6 bases; bases with no gene match: 7.

This clone was observed a few times. Other DNA sequences in the same sample also yield this CDR3. The chain links TRBV6-5 to TRBJ2-1; 8 nucleotides line up with TRBD2. J lost 9 bases, V lost 6 bases, and 13 bases had no gene match. CDR3 length equals 15 residues. Germline values: CDR1 MNHEY, CDR2 SVGAGI. This CDR3 is CASRLTAGANLEQFF. The CDR3 nucleotides read TGTGCCAGCAGACTCACAGCGGGAGCCAACCTTGAGCAGTTCTTC.

The chain combines TRBV10-3 with TRBJ2-7, with TRBD2 matching over 8 bases. CDR1 and CDR2 (germline): ENHRY, SYGVKD. Trimming took 8 bases from V and 2 from J; bases not matched to a gene: 11. The CDR3 runs to 15 residues. The CDR3 nucleotides read TGTGCCATCGGGGGGAGTACTAGCGGAACCTACGAGCAGTACTTC. Residues: CAIGGSTSGTYEQYF.

This clone was seen more than once but under ten times. The chain couples TRBV7-3 to TRBJ2-2; D uncertain. The CDR3 is 14 residues long. CDR1 and CDR2 from the germline V gene are SGHTA and FQGTGA. Trimming removed 2 bases from V and 8 bases from J, with 12 bases in between. CDR3 DNA sequence: TGTGCCAGCAGCTTAGCCGGGCCGTCGGGGGAGCTGTTTTTT. This translates into CASSLAGPSGELFF. Supplemented by reference TRBV7-3 and TRBJ2-2, the full variable domain reads GAGVSQTPSNKVTEKGKYVELRCDPISGHTALYWYRQSLGQGPEFLIYFQGTGAADDSGLPNDRFFAVRPEGSVSTLKIQRTERGDSAVYLCASSLAGPSGELFFGEGSRLTVL.

The chain is built from TRBV21-1 and TRBJ1-4; TRBD1 is the table's D call and was not checked against the DNA. TRBV21-1 counts as a pseudogene. This CDR3 has 14 amino acids. The DNA of the CDR3 is TGTGCCAGCATTTCACAGGGGTTTAATGAAAAACTGTTTTTT. Amino acids: CASISQGFNEKLFF.

The chain combines TRBV6-9 with TRBJ1-1, with a weak D call TRBD1 (5 bases). The CDR3 has 15 amino acids. The ends were cut back, 3 bases at V and 2 bases at J, with 13 bases in the middle. Germline CDR1 MNHGY, CDR2 SVAAGI. CDR3 sequence (DNA): TGTGCCAGCAGTTACCGGGGGGGGGAAAACACTGAAGCTTTCTTT. Translating gives CASSYRGGENTEAFF.

This sequence joins TRBV19 and TRBJ2-5, with unresolved D. This CDR3 is built from 13 residues. The ends were cut back, 5 bases at V and 1 base at J, with 8 bases in the middle. Germline lookup yields CDR1 LNHDA and CDR2 SQIVND (reference sequence). This CDR3 is CASSEQSQETQYF. In nucleotides, the CDR3 is TGTGCCAGTAGTGAACAGTCCCAAGAGACCCAGTACTTC.

CDR3 region: CASSARPRQGGYEQYF. The DNA for the CDR3 is TGTGCCAGCAGCGCCCGTCCCCGGCAGGGCGGTTACGAGCAGTACTTC. V is TRBV5-4 and J is TRBJ2-7; D perhaps matches TRBD1 (5 bases). The CDR3 is 16 amino acids. Germline CDR1 is SGHNT and CDR2 is YYREEE (reference sequence). Trimming took 4 bases from V and 4 from J, leaving 21 bases between them.

The J gene is TRBJ2-1, the V gene TRBV19; D gene ambiguous. The germline V and J ends were trimmed by 6 bases and 6 bases, with 9 bases remaining between them. The germline CDR1 and CDR2 sequences are LNHDA and SQIVND (reference sequence). The CDR3 totals 12 residues. CDR3 protein: CASSTRGNEQFF. CDR3 in DNA: TGTGCCAGTAGCACAAGAGGCAATGAGCAGTTCTTC.

This clone has more than one count but fewer than ten. The gene calls are TRBV4-1 and TRBJ2-1, with TRBD2 identical over 11 bases. With V trimmed by 3 bases and J by 5 bases, 9 bases remained unmatched. Germline CDR1 reads MGHRA; CDR2 reads YSYEKL. CDR3 size: 17 residues. The CDR3 nucleotides are TGCGCCAGCAGCCACGGACTAGCGGGCAGAACTCACAATGAGCAGTTCTTC. As protein: CASSHGLAGRTHNEQFF.

This clone appeared once. V usage is TRBV10-3 and J usage is TRBJ2-7; D is tentatively TRBD1 or TRBD2 (6 bases each). Germline-derived CDR1 and CDR2 are ENHRY and SYGVKD. The CDR3 is made up of 16 amino acids. V lost 7 bases to trimming and J lost 0 bases, with 19 bases between them. The CDR3 loop is CAINSPGGANSYEQYF. The CDR3 DNA is TGTGCCATCAACTCCCCCGGGGGCGCTAACTCCTACGAGCAGTACTTC.